This is a list of T cell receptor beta chains from one sample in a study of PD-L1 blockade in urothelial cancer. The protocol was immunoSEQ multiplex PCR, while the TCRdb copy is restricted to in-frame clones and leaves out a portion. The data show about 56,000 clones, roughly 85% seen once. The sequenced sample was PBMCs, obtained around atezolizumab (anti-PD-L1) treatment. These receptors were collected from a man between 65 and 79 years old with urothelial cancer. The CDR3 runs from the conserved cysteine through the conserved F or W. Fields, in order: D gene, V gene, J gene, clone size, CDR3 protein, CDR3 DNA. A D gene is named only where the DNA matches it firmly. Some rows have no size entry. The others give once, few or many, or a class for an expanded clone.

D: TRBD1; V: TRBV5-8; J: TRBJ2-1; size: .; CDR3: CASSWGQGASEQFF; DNA: TGTGCCAGCAGCTGGGGACAGGGGGCTAGTGAGCAGTTCTTC
D: .; V: TRBV27; J: TRBJ2-7; size: .; CDR3: CASSLTTGTYEQYF; DNA: TGTGCCAGCAGCCTGACGACAGGTACCTACGAGCAGTACTTC
D: .; V: TRBV7-9; J: TRBJ2-4; size: .; CDR3: CASSLGGAKNIQYF; DNA: TGTGCCAGCAGCTTAGGCGGAGCCAAAAACATTCAGTACTTC
D: TRBD1; V: TRBV19; J: TRBJ1-1; size: .; CDR3: CASSIVTGETEAFF; DNA: TGTGCCAGTAGTATTGTCACAGGGGAAACTGAAGCTTTCTTT
D: TRBD1; V: TRBV5-1; J: TRBJ1-4; size: once; CDR3: CASSFSGTENEKLFF; DNA: TGCGCCAGCAGCTTCTCGGGGACAGAAAATGAAAAACTGTTTTTT
D: .; V: TRBV27; J: TRBJ2-2; size: .; CDR3: CASSPAGGEVSGELFF; DNA: TGTGCCAGCAGTCCGGCGGGCGGCGAGGTATCCGGGGAGCTGTTTTTT
D: .; V: TRBV5-4; J: TRBJ1-1; size: .; CDR3: CASSLSGRDTEAFF; DNA: TGTGCCAGCAGCTTGTCGGGGAGGGACACTGAAGCTTTCTTT
D: .; V: TRBV11-2; J: TRBJ2-2; size: .; CDR3: CASSFSAWGELFF; DNA: TGTGCCAGCAGCTTTAGCGCCTGGGGGGAGCTGTTTTTT
D: .; V: TRBV7-9; J: TRBJ2-7; size: once; CDR3: CASSKGGAYEQYF; DNA: TGTGCCAGCAGCAAGGGGGGGGCCTACGAGCAGTACTTC
D: .; V: TRBV19; J: TRBJ1-4; size: .; CDR3: CASRSGQNNEKLFF; DNA: TGTGCCAGTAGGTCCGGACAGAATAATGAAAAACTGTTTTTT
D: .; V: TRBV2; J: TRBJ2-2; size: .; CDR3: CASSEDYEGGELFF; DNA: TGTGCCAGCAGTGAAGACTATGAGGGCGGGGAGCTGTTTTTT
D: .; V: TRBV7-8; J: TRBJ2-6; size: once; CDR3: CASSHPSWTASGANVLTF; DNA: TGTGCCAGCAGCCACCCATCCTGGACAGCCTCTGGGGCCAACGTCCTGACTTTC
D: TRBD1; V: TRBV19; J: TRBJ1-2; size: .; CDR3: CASRIPGTAAFGGYTF; DNA: TGTGCCAGTAGAATCCCCGGGACAGCCGCGTTTGGTGGCTACACCTTC
D: .; V: TRBV29-1; J: TRBJ1-1; size: .; CDR3: CSVGTGDTNTEAFF; DNA: TGCAGCGTTGGAACAGGAGACACCAACACTGAAGCTTTCTTT
D: .; V: TRBV30; J: TRBJ1-1; size: few; CDR3: CAWSGMGPVTEAFF; DNA: TGTGCCTGGAGTGGTATGGGGCCGGTCACTGAAGCTTTCTTT
D: TRBD1; V: TRBV28; J: TRBJ2-1; size: few; CDR3: CASSNRQGNEQFF; DNA: TGTGCCAGCAGTAACCGACAGGGCAATGAGCAGTTCTTC
D: .; V: TRBV11-2; J: TRBJ2-3; size: .; CDR3: CASSWSGPTDTQYF; DNA: TGTGCCAGCAGCTGGAGCGGACCCACAGATACGCAGTATTTT
D: .; V: TRBV30; J: TRBJ2-1; size: .; CDR3: CAWSVRGRGYYNEQFF; DNA: TGTGCCTGGAGTGTACGGGGACGGGGGTACTACAATGAGCAGTTCTTC
D: .; V: TRBV6-1; J: TRBJ2-7; size: few; CDR3: CASSEGSYEQYF; DNA: TGTGCCAGCAGTGAAGGTAGCTACGAGCAGTACTTC
D: TRBD2; V: TRBV5-1; J: TRBJ2-3; size: .; CDR3: CASSQGLAGTTHRYAYF; DNA: TGCGCCAGCAGCCAGGGACTAGCGGGGACGACGCACAGATACGCGTATTTT
D: .; V: TRBV20-1; J: TRBJ2-5; size: .; CDR3: CSFTRVETQYF; DNA: TGCAGTTTCACGCGGGTAGAGACCCAGTACTTC
D: .; V: TRBV7-8; J: TRBJ1-2; size: .; CDR3: CASSLVGDKGYTF; DNA: TGTGCCAGCAGCTTAGTAGGGGATAAGGGCTACACCTTC
D: .; V: TRBV13; J: TRBJ1-1; size: .; CDR3: CASSLAVGSGRKAFF; DNA: TGTGCCAGCAGCTTGGCAGTCGGTAGCGGGCGCAAAGCTTTCTTT
D: TRBD1; V: TRBV7-9; J: TRBJ1-3; size: .; CDR3: CASSLGTGGKSFSGNTIYF; DNA: TGTGCCAGCAGCCTTGGGACAGGGGGCAAGTCCTTCTCTGGAAACACCATATATTTT
D: .; V: TRBV30; J: TRBJ1-3; size: .; CDR3: CAWILKGTRNTIYF; DNA: TGTGCCTGGATCTTAAAGGGGACTCGAAACACCATATATTTT
D: TRBD2; V: TRBV19; J: TRBJ2-7; size: .; CDR3: CASSITSGAYEQYF; DNA: TGTGCCAGTAGTATTACTAGCGGGGCCTACGAGCAGTACTTC
D: .; V: TRBV15; J: TRBJ1-5; size: .; CDR3: CATSRGTRMEGQPQHF; DNA: TGTGCCACCAGCAGAGGGACCAGGATGGAGGGTCAGCCCCAGCATTTT
D: TRBD2; V: TRBV5-1; J: TRBJ2-1; size: .; CDR3: CASSSGLAGYNEQFF; DNA: TGCGCCAGCAGCTCGGGACTAGCGGGGTACAATGAGCAGTTCTTC
D: .; V: TRBV7-2; J: TRBJ2-7; size: once; CDR3: CASSLESSLYSYEQYF; DNA: TGTGCCAGCAGCTTAGAATCTAGTTTATATTCATACGAGCAGTACTTC
D: TRBD1; V: TRBV4-1; J: TRBJ2-5; size: .; CDR3: CASSQGRTGSGETQYF; DNA: TGCGCCAGCAGCCAAGGGCGGACAGGGAGTGGGGAGACCCAGTACTTC
D: .; V: TRBV5-1; J: TRBJ2-7; size: .; CDR3: CASSPGRGSGDEQYF; DNA: TGCGCCAGCAGCCCAGGCCGGGGGAGCGGCGACGAGCAGTACTTC
D: TRBD1; V: TRBV5-1; J: TRBJ2-7; size: .; CDR3: CASSLTRTGGSYEQYF; DNA: TGCGCCAGCAGCTTGACCCGGACAGGGGGCTCCTACGAGCAGTACTTC
D: TRBD2; V: TRBV6-1; J: TRBJ2-3; size: .; CDR3: CASSENSSGSRYAYF; DNA: TGTGCCAGCAGTGAAAATTCTAGCGGGAGCAGATACGCGTATTTT
D: .; V: TRBV4-1; J: TRBJ1-1; size: .; CDR3: CASSQDGSWATEAFF; DNA: TGCGCCAGCAGCCAAGATGGCTCTTGGGCAACTGAAGCTTTCTTT
D: TRBD2; V: TRBV9; J: TRBJ2-2; size: .; CDR3: CASSVVPPGASGNTGELFF; DNA: TGTGCCAGCAGCGTAGTACCCCCTGGGGCTAGCGGTAACACCGGGGAGCTGTTTTTT
D: TRBD2; V: TRBV28; J: TRBJ2-3; size: .; CDR3: CASSLAGGPDTQYF; DNA: TGTGCCAGCAGTTTAGCGGGAGGGCCTGATACGCAGTATTTT
D: TRBD2; V: TRBV10-1; J: TRBJ2-7; size: .; CDR3: CASSESLAGSSEQYF; DNA: TGCGCCAGCAGTGAGTCGTTAGCGGGGTCCTCCGAGCAGTACTTC
D: TRBD1; V: TRBV9; J: TRBJ1-2; size: .; CDR3: CASSAGTGGRYGYTF; DNA: TGTGCCAGCAGCGCAGGGACAGGGGGCAGGTATGGCTACACCTTC
D: TRBD1; V: TRBV9; J: TRBJ1-3; size: .; CDR3: CASSGSGGHDVGNTIYF; DNA: TGTGCCAGCAGCGGGTCAGGGGGTCACGACGTGGGAAACACCATATATTTT
D: TRBD1; V: TRBV6-1; J: TRBJ2-7; size: .; CDR3: CASSEGQGASYEQYF; DNA: TGTGCCAGCAGTGAGGGACAGGGGGCGTCCTACGAGCAGTACTTC
D: .; V: TRBV29-1; J: TRBJ1-2; size: once; CDR3: CSVEVGADYGYTF; DNA: TGCAGCGTTGAAGTAGGGGCGGACTATGGCTACACCTTC
D: TRBD2; V: TRBV11-2; J: TRBJ2-5; size: .; CDR3: CASSLAGGGFQTQYF; DNA: TGTGCCAGCAGCTTAGCCGGGGGGGGGTTTCAGACCCAGTACTTC
D: TRBD2; V: TRBV5-1; J: TRBJ2-1; size: .; CDR3: CASSLEASGGPEEQFF; DNA: TGCGCCAGCAGCTTGGAAGCCAGCGGGGGCCCTGAGGAGCAGTTCTTC
D: TRBD1; V: TRBV11-2; J: TRBJ2-3; size: few; CDR3: CASSSQQGTGTQYF; DNA: TGTGCCAGCAGCTCCCAACAGGGGACGGGTACGCAGTATTTT
D: .; V: TRBV21-1; J: TRBJ2-7; size: .; CDR3: CVRAQAPYEQYF; DNA: TGTGTACGGGCACAGGCGCCCTACGAGCAGTACTTC
D: .; V: TRBV19; J: TRBJ1-3; size: .; CDR3: CAANSHRALIF; DNA: TGTGCCGCAAACAGCCACAGGGCCCTTATCTTT
D: TRBD1; V: TRBV4-1; J: TRBJ1-5; size: .; CDR3: CASSQKGQGDGQPQHF; DNA: TGCGCCAGCAGCCAAAAGGGACAGGGGGACGGTCAGCCCCAGCATTTT
D: .; V: TRBV7-2; J: TRBJ1-2; size: few; CDR3: CASSARQVIYGYTF; DNA: TGTGCCAGCAGCGCGCGACAGGTTATCTATGGCTACACCTTC
D: TRBD2; V: TRBV19; J: TRBJ2-5; size: .; CDR3: CASSSSGRETQYF; DNA: TGTGCCAGTAGTTCTAGCGGGAGGGAGACCCAGTACTTC
D: .; V: TRBV2; J: TRBJ2-7; size: .; CDR3: CASSDSRPKYEQYF; DNA: TGTGCCAGCAGTGACTCGCGGCCAAAGTACGAGCAGTACTTC
D: TRBD2; V: TRBV6-1; J: TRBJ2-4; size: .; CDR3: CASSENAGGPSNIQYF; DNA: TGTGCCAGCAGTGAAAACGCGGGAGGGCCCTCCAACATTCAGTACTTC